A single sample is the source of the 3 T cell receptor beta chains below, sequenced in a study of CD8+ T cells in alopecia areata (dated by TCRdb to 2016 to 2019). The sample's time point label, in plain terms: 24 weeks on oral tofacitinib. The treatment or condition tag for this specimen amounts to: oral pan-JAK inhibitor, 5-10 mg twice daily. The library was built by means of the immunoSEQ multiplex PCR assay. RNA was extracted from all samples and reverse transcribed into cDNA, which served as template for TCR sequencing. TCRdb obtained this table from immuneACCESS and retained in-frame rearrangements with V and J assigned. These tables miss some clones; where compared with another copy, unresolved V genes account for less than half of the shortfall, and the remainder is unexplained. The sample profile shows 170,000 or so clones; under 60% of them were found once. In total, the top ten clones hold about 12% of the sample.

This sample comprised CD8+ T cells sorted from blood, obtained at week 24, from a patient treated with tofacitinib. These TCRs come from a human donor with alopecia areata.

This clone was seen a single time. The chain carries TRBV20-1 and TRBJ2-5; no firm D call. The germline CDR1 and CDR2 sequences are DFQATT and SNEGSKA (reference sequence). The CDR3 sequence is 11 residues long. Trimming left V 2 bases short and J 6 bases short, with 7 bases between. This CDR3 is CSARSRQTQYF. The CDR3 nucleotides are TGCAGTGCTAGAAGCAGGCAGACCCAGTACTTC.

The J gene is TRBJ2-7, the V gene TRBV27; 11 nucleotides line up with TRBD1. CDR3 length equals 14 residues. CDR1 and CDR2 (germline): MNHEY, SMNVEV (reference sequence). The V segment lost 5 bases and the J segment 3 bases; nucleotides outside the gene matches: 3. CDR3: CASSPGQGGYEQYF. The CDR3 DNA follows: TGTGCCAGCAGTCCGGGACAGGGGGGCTACGAGCAGTACTTC.

This clone was counted a few times. The chain links TRBV19 to TRBJ1-5; D remains unclear. The germline V gene has CDR1 LNHDA and CDR2 SQIVND (reference sequence). Trimming removed 8 bases at V and 5 bases at J, with 10 bases between. The CDR3 spans 12 residues. CDR3 in DNA: TGTGCCAGTGGCTTGGGCGATCAGCCCCAGCATTTT. It encodes CASGLGDQPQHF.